These 16 T cell receptor beta chains were all obtained from the same sample, sequenced in a study of identical twins. TCRdb reprocessed the 5' RACE reads with MiXCR, giving one entry per CDR3 protein. Found here are over 600,000 distinct CDR3 sequences, 21% of them singletons; the top ten hold around 4.4%. The sample was also reused in another study, on T cells expressing NK-cell markers.

Sequences were obtained from PBMCs. The receptors were sampled from a woman between 18 and 29 years old in good health.

The V and J genes are TRBV4-3 and TRBJ2-7, with 9 positions matching TRBD1. Germline CDR1 reads LGHNA; CDR2 reads YSLEER. This CDR3 has 15 amino acids. The ends lost 0 bases at V and 4 bases at J; junction bases unmatched: 4. CDR3 in amino acids: CASSQEGTGIYEQYF. CDR3 nucleotide sequence: TGCGCCAGCAGCCAAGAGGGGACAGGGATTTACGAGCAGTACTTC.

The CDR3 loop reads CASRKFGSSYNEQFF. The CDR3 DNA sequence: TGTGCCAGCAGGAAGTTTGGAAGCTCCTACAATGAGCAGTTCTTC. The rearrangement uses TRBV25-1 and TRBJ2-1, with unresolved D. Germline V gene data show CDR1 as MGHDK and CDR2 as SYGVNS. The CDR3 covers 15 residues. V was pared by 6 bases and J by 0 bases, with 12 bases between.

The rearrangement links TRBV27 to TRBJ2-1; tentative D call: TRBD2 (5 bases). The CDR3 sequence is 15 residues long. V was pared by 6 bases and J by 9 bases, with 21 bases between. In germline, CDR1 is MNHEY, CDR2 SMNVEV (reference sequence). The CDR3 DNA sequence: TGTGCCAGCAGAGGTAATGGCCTTGTTCGGGGTGAGCAGTTCTTC. Translating gives CASRGNGLVRGEQFF.

This clonotype appeared many times. The chain employs TRBV7-9 and TRBJ2-1; TRBD2 agrees at 10 bases. This CDR3 is 14 amino acids long. Germline loops: CDR1 SEHNR, CDR2 FQNEAQ (reference sequence). J gave up 9 bases and V 3 bases, and 5 bases lay outside the gene matches. CDR3 loop: CASSFLAGAVEQFF. In nucleotides, the CDR3 is TGTGCCAGCAGCTTCCTAGCGGGAGCGGTTGAGCAGTTCTTC. Based on the CDR3 plus reference TRBV7-9 and TRBJ2-1, the full variable domain is DTGVSQNPRHKITKRGQNVTFRCDPISEHNRLYWYRQTLGQGPEFLTYFQNEAQLEKSRLLSDRFSAERPKGSFSTLEIQRTEQGDSAMYLCASSFLAGAVEQFFGPGTRLTVL.

This clonotype has just a few counts. This chain connects TRBV25-1 to TRBJ2-5; 8 positions match TRBD1. The CDR3 has 15 residues. CDR1 and CDR2 from the germline V gene are MGHDK and SYGVNS. V lost 0 bases, J lost 5 bases, and 5 bases stayed unmatched. The CDR3 loop reads CASSEYPGGRETQYF. In DNA form, the CDR3 reads TGTGCCAGCAGTGAATATCCAGGGGGCCGGGAGACCCAGTACTTC. The full variable domain, rest sourced from reference TRBV25-1 and TRBJ2-5, is EADIYQTPRYLVIGTGKKITLECSQTMGHDKMYWYQQDPGMELHLIHYSYGVNSTEKGDLSSESTVSRIRTEHFPLTLESARPSHTSQYLCASSEYPGGRETQYFGPGTRLLVL.

This clonotype was detected many times. The genes are TRBV27 and TRBJ1-6, with a possible D match to TRBD1 (5 bases). Trimming removed 4 bases at V and 3 bases at J, with 10 bases between. The CDR3 spans 15 residues. CDR1 and CDR2 (germline): MNHEY, SMNVEV (reference sequence). As DNA, the CDR3 is TGTGCCAGCAGTTCACAGGCCCACTATAATTCACCCCTCCACTTT. The encoded protein is CASSSQAHYNSPLHF.

This clonotype was found a few times. The CDR3 here is CSANNRQRSSYEQYF. The CDR3 DNA sequence: TGCAGTGCCAATAATCGACAGAGGAGCTCCTACGAGCAGTACTTC. This chain connects TRBV20-1 to TRBJ2-7, with D perhaps matching TRBD1 (5 bases). The CDR3 covers 15 residues. Trimming cost V 6 bases and J 0 bases, with 18 bases left between them. CDR1 and CDR2 (germline): DFQATT, SNEGSKA (reference sequence).

At least ten counts were recorded for this clonotype. The chain recombines TRBV6-5 with TRBJ2-1; D may be TRBD2 (5 bases). The germline CDR1 and CDR2 sequences are MNHEY and SVGAGI. The V end lost 4 bases, the J end lost 7 bases, and 11 bases lay between the germline ends. This CDR3 contains 13 residues. CDR3 coding DNA: TGTGCCAGCAGTTTTGGGAGCAGGAATGAGCAGTTCTTC. It codes for CASSFGSRNEQFF.

V and J are TRBV7-9 and TRBJ2-3, with TRBD2 matching 11 bases. CDR1 and CDR2 (germline): SEHNR, FQNEAQ (reference sequence). V gave up 6 bases and J gave up 9 bases; unmatched junction bases: 8. The CDR3 length is 14 residues. The CDR3 DNA reads TGTGCCAGCAGACTACTAGCGGGAGAGGAGACGCAGTATTTT. This codes for CASRLLAGEETQYF.

This clonotype has a count of ten or more. The chain links TRBV27 to TRBJ2-7; no definite D call. Trimming removed 5 bases from V and 3 bases from J, with 14 bases in between. The CDR3 contains 14 residues. Germline V gives CDR1 MNHEY, CDR2 SMNVEV (reference sequence). Written as DNA, the CDR3 is TGTGCCAGCAGTCCCTCTAGGAGCAGCTACGAGCAGTACTTC. This gives the protein CASSPSRSSYEQYF.

This clonotype was detected many times. The rearrangement links TRBV20-1 to TRBJ2-5; maybe TRBD2 (6 bases). This CDR3 has 11 amino acids. Trimming removed 3 bases from V and 5 bases from J, with 7 bases in between. Per germline, CDR1 DFQATT and CDR2 SNEGSKA (reference sequence). The CDR3 loop is CSARLAETQYF. The CDR3 nucleotides read TGCAGTGCTAGGCTAGCGGAGACCCAGTACTTC.

The chain joins TRBV5-1 to TRBJ2-1; TRBD2 is a possible D gene (5 bases). The CDR3 loop spans 11 amino acids. V shed 7 bases and J shed 14 bases, with 16 bases lying between them. Germline V CDR1 and CDR2: SGHRS, YFSETQ. In DNA, the CDR3 is TGCGCCAGCGGCCAGACTACGTGGGAGTTCTTC. Its protein product is CASGQTTWEFF.

This clonotype appeared many times. This chain connects TRBV27 to TRBJ2-7; tentatively, D is TRBD2 (5 bases). This CDR3 comprises 15 residues. V gave up 2 bases and J gave up 2 bases, with 13 bases separating them. The germline gives CDR1 MNHEY, CDR2 SMNVEV (reference sequence). This chain's CDR3 is CASSLGRDGAYEQYF. Written as DNA, the CDR3 is TGTGCCAGCAGTTTAGGCCGAGACGGGGCCTACGAGCAGTACTTC.

This chain connects TRBV6-5 to TRBJ2-7; D may be TRBD2 (6 bases). The CDR3 spans 14 residues. Looked up from germline, CDR1 is MNHEY and CDR2 is SVGAGI. With 0 bases removed from V and 5 bases from J, the gap between germline ends came to 11 bases. CDR3 nucleotides: TGTGCCAGCAGTTACTCTGGAGGGATCCACGAGCAGTACTTC. This translates into CASSYSGGIHEQYF.

CDR3 amino acids: CASSRGAGETQYF. The CDR3 bases are TGTGCCAGTTCCCGCGGGGCCGGAGAGACCCAGTACTTC. The chain combines TRBV7-2 with TRBJ2-5; perhaps TRBD2 as D (6 bases). Between the trimmed V and J ends, which lost 9 bases and 4 bases, there was a span of 15 bases. CDR1 and CDR2 (germline): SGHTA, FQGNSA. The length of the CDR3 is 13 residues.

This clonotype is a singleton in its sample. The J gene is TRBJ2-1, the V gene TRBV20-1, with 8 bases that match TRBD2. Germline assignment: CDR1 DFQATT and CDR2 SNEGSKA (reference sequence). The CDR3 consists of 13 residues. V dropped 6 bases and J dropped 7; count of bases not matched to a gene: 8. The CDR3 here is CSAPGGAGNEQFF. CDR3 nucleotides: TGCAGTGCCCCGGGGGGGGCGGGGAATGAGCAGTTCTTC.